The rows below give T cell receptor beta chains drawn from one sample of a study of blood T cell repertoires in COVID-19. The protocol was immunoSEQ multiplex PCR, while the TCRdb copy is restricted to in-frame clones and leaves out a portion. This sample has tens of thousands of clones, with 85% found just once. Sequenced input: peripheral blood. The source of these receptors is a man between 60 and 70 years old with acute or convalescent COVID-19. Both conserved end residues are part of each CDR3. The order of the fields is clone size, V gene, J gene, D gene, CDR3 protein, CDR3 DNA. A D gene is named only where the DNA matches it firmly. Only some rows state a clone size, as once, few, many or a class for expanded clones.

>NA|TRBV10-3|TRBJ2-5|NA
CAISDGFQETQYF
TGTGCCATCAGTGATGGCTTCCAAGAGACCCAGTACTTC
>NA|TRBV7-8|TRBJ2-1|NA
CASSAGVDFYNEQFF
TGTGCCAGCAGCGCAGGGGTGGACTTCTACAATGAGCAGTTCTTC
>NA|TRBV6-2/TRBV6-3|TRBJ1-2|NA
CASSYSTVHPNYGYTF
TGTGCCAGCAGTTATTCGACAGTCCATCCTAACTATGGCTACACCTTC
>NA|TRBV20-1|TRBJ2-5|NA
CSASKTGLAETQYF
TGCAGTGCTAGTAAAACAGGGCTAGCAGAGACCCAGTACTTC
>NA|TRBV7-2|TRBJ2-1|NA
CASSLREANEQFF
TGTGCCAGCAGCTTAAGGGAGGCGAATGAGCAGTTCTTC
>NA|TRBV5-1|TRBJ2-3|TRBD2
CASSFTGTSGSTDTQYF
TGCGCCAGCAGCTTTACCGGGACTAGCGGTAGTACAGATACGCAGTATTTT
>once|TRBV18|TRBJ1-2|TRBD1
CASAQGADYGYTF
TGTGCCAGCGCACAGGGGGCAGACTATGGCTACACCTTC
>NA|TRBV7-2|TRBJ2-3|TRBD1
CASSWGGTGIADTQYF
TGTGCCAGCAGCTGGGGGGGGACAGGGATTGCAGATACGCAGTATTTT
>NA|TRBV2|TRBJ2-3|TRBD1
CATDRGSTDTQYF
TGTGCTACCGACAGGGGGAGCACAGATACGCAGTATTTT
>once|TRBV2|TRBJ2-1|TRBD1
CASRDGGGTGAYRKQFF
TGTGCCAGCAGGGACGGAGGTGGGACAGGGGCCTACCGCAAGCAGTTCTTC
>NA|TRBV11-2|TRBJ2-3|TRBD1
CASSYRGRALKDTQYF
TGTGCCAGCAGCTACAGGGGGCGCGCTCTAAAAGATACGCAGTATTTT
>NA|TRBV10-1|TRBJ1-1|NA
CASRGTGQNTEAFF
TGCGCCAGCAGAGGAACAGGGCAGAACACTGAAGCTTTCTTT
>NA|TRBV30|TRBJ1-1|NA
CAWSGEGGAFF
TGTGCCTGGAGTGGGGAGGGTGGGGCTTTCTTT
>NA|TRBV5-4|TRBJ1-6|TRBD1
CASSYPAGGSNSPLHF
TGTGCCAGCAGCTACCCAGCAGGGGGGTCCAATTCACCCCTCCACTTT
>NA|TRBV6-6|TRBJ1-3|TRBD1
CASSYGQGGNTIYF
TGTGCCAGCAGTTACGGACAGGGAGGAAACACCATATATTTT
>NA|TRBV19|TRBJ2-7|TRBD1
CASSAAGQANYEQYF
TGTGCCAGTAGTGCCGCGGGACAGGCCAACTACGAGCAGTACTTC
>once|TRBV5-1|TRBJ2-1|TRBD2
CASSLGLAGSTGSNEQFF
TGCGCCAGCAGCTTGGGATTAGCGGGATCGACCGGGTCCAATGAGCAGTTCTTC
>NA|TRBV11-2|TRBJ2-3|TRBD2
CASSLGTSGESTDTQYF
TGTGCCAGCAGCCTGGGGACTAGCGGGGAGAGCACAGATACGCAGTATTTT
>few|TRBV6-5|TRBJ2-5|TRBD2
CASSRGLVQETQYF
TGTGCCAGCAGTCGCGGACTAGTGCAAGAGACCCAGTACTTC
>NA|TRBV30|TRBJ2-3|TRBD2
CAWSVNAGGGDTQYF
TGTGCCTGGAGTGTAAACGCGGGAGGGGGAGATACGCAGTATTTT
>few|TRBV4-2|TRBJ1-2|TRBD1
CASSQDFRDRAGYTF
TGTGCCAGCAGCCAAGACTTCCGGGACAGGGCTGGCTACACCTTC
>NA|TRBV27|TRBJ1-2|TRBD1
CASSPEGQGFDYGYTF
TGTGCCAGCAGTCCGGAGGGACAGGGTTTCGACTATGGCTACACCTTC
>NA|TRBV7-3|TRBJ2-7|TRBD1
CASSSGTGFYEQYF
TGTGCCAGCAGCTCTGGGACAGGGTTCTACGAGCAGTACTTC
>NA|TRBV3-1/TRBV3-2|TRBJ1-1|NA
CASSQDAGGRRVSTEAFF
TGTGCCAGCAGCCAAGATGCCGGGGGGCGTCGGGTGAGCACTGAAGCTTTCTTT
>NA|TRBV30|TRBJ2-1|NA
CAWSVRGANNEQFF
TGTGCCTGGAGTGTACGGGGAGCGAACAATGAGCAGTTCTTC
>NA|TRBV10-2|TRBJ1-2|NA
CASSDTDRLSGYTF
TGCGCCAGCAGTGATACCGACAGGCTCTCTGGCTACACCTTC
>NA|TRBV5-1|TRBJ2-3|TRBD2
CASSLGTSGETDTQYF
TGCGCCAGCAGCCTCGGGACTAGCGGGGAGACAGATACGCAGTATTTT
>NA|TRBV6-4|TRBJ2-2|NA
CASSVEGGGATGELFF
TGTGCCAGCAGTGTTGAAGGAGGGGGGGCCACCGGGGAGCTGTTTTTT